This T cell receptor beta chain appears in the sequencing data of a study of neurological immune-mediated disorders. This clonotype was recorded many times. MiXCR, applied by TCRdb to the 5' RACE reads, yields one record per CDR3 protein. The profile covers 50,000 to 60,000 distinct CDR3 sequences, with about 4% appearing a single time and about 1.9% taken by the ten largest. This CDR3 comprises 13 residues. Germline CDR1 is SGHAT and CDR2 is FQNNGV. V was clipped by 5 bases and J by 7 bases; unmatched bases: 4. This chain links TRBV11-2 with TRBJ1-2; 10 bases match TRBD1. Sequencing was done on a sample of CD4+ T cells from blood. The receptor's source is a woman in her thirties or forties with multiple sclerosis. Here the CDR3 DNA reads TGTGCCAGCAGCCCGGGACAGGGGATTGGCTACACCTTC. Translated, it gives CASSPGQGIGYTF.